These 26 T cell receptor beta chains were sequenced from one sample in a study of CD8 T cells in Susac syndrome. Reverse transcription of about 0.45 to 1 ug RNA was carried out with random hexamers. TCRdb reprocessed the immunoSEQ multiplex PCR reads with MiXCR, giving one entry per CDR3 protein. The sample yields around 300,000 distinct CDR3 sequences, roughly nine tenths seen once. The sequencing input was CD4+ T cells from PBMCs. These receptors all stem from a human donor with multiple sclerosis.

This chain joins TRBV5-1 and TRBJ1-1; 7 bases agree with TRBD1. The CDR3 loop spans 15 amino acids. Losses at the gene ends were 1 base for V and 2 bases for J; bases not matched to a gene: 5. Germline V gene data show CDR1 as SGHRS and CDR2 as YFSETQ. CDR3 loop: CASSLYGQANTEAFF. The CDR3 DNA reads TGCGCCAGCAGCTTGTACGGACAGGCTAACACTGAAGCTTTCTTT.

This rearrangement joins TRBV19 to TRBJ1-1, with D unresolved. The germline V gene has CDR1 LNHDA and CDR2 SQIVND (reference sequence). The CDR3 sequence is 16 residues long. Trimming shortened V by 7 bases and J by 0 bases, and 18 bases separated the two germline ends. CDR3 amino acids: CASTPLKAGMNTEAFF. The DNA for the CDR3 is TGTGCCAGTACCCCTCTTAAGGCGGGGATGAACACTGAAGCTTTCTTT.

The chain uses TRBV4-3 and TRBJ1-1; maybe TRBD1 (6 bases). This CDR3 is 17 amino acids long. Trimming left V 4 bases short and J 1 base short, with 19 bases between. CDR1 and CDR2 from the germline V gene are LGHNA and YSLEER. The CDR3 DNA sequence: TGCGCCAGCAGCCGGCCGGGGGGGCCGGAGGAGAACACTGAAGCTTTCTTT. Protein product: CASSRPGGPEENTEAFF.

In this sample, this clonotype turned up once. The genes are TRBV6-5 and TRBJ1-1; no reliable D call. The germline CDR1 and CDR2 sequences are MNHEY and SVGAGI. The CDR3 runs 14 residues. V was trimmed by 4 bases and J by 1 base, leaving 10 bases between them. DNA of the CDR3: TGTGCCAGCAGTTCTGGGGAGGCGAACACTGAAGCTTTCTTT. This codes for CASSSGEANTEAFF.

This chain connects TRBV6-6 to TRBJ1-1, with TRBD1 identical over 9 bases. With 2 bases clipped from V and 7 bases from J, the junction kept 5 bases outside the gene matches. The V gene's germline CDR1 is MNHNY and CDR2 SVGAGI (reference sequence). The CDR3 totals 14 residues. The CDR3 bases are TGTGCCAGCAGTTACCCAGGACAGGGGCTTGAAGCTTTCTTT. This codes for CASSYPGQGLEAFF.

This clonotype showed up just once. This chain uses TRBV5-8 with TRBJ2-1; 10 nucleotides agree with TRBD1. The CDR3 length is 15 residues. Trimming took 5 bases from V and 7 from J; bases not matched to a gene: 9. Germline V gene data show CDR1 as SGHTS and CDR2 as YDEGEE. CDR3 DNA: TGTGCCAGCAGTAGTTGGACAGGGGGACCAAATGAGCAGTTCTTC. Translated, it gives CASSSWTGGPNEQFF.

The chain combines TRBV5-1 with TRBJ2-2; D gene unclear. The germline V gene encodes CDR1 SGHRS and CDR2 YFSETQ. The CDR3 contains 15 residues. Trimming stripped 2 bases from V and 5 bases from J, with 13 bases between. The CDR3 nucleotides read TGCGCCAGCAGCTTTGAGACAACCATAACCGGGGAGCTGTTTTTT. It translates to CASSFETTITGELFF.

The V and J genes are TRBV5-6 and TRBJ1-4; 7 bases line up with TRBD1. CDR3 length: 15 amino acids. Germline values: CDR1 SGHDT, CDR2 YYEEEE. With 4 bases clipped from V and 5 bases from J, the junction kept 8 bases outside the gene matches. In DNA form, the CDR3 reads TGTGCCAGCAGCCTCTTCGGGGACAGAAATGAAAAACTGTTTTTT. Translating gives CASSLFGDRNEKLFF.

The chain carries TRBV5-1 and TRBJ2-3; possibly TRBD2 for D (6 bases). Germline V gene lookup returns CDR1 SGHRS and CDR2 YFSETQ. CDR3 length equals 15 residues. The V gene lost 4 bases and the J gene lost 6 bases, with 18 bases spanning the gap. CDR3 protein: CASSRKVVGGDTQYF. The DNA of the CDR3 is TGCGCCAGCAGCCGAAAAGTCGTTGGGGGGGATACGCAGTATTTT.

The CDR3 is CSVAESGDTYEQYF. Here the CDR3 DNA reads TGCAGCGTTGCGGAGTCGGGGGATACCTACGAGCAGTACTTC. The chain carries TRBV29-1 and TRBJ2-7; tentative D call: TRBD2 (6 bases). V lost 4 bases and J 2 bases, leaving 15 bases between the germline ends. The V gene's germline CDR1 is SQVTM and CDR2 ANQGSEA. This CDR3 is 14 amino acids long.

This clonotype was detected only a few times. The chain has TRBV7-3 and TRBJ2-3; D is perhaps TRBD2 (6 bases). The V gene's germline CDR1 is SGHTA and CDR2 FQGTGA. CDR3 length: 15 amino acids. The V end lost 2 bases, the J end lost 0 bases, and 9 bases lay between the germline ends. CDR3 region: CASSLLGTSTDTQYF. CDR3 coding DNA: TGTGCCAGCAGCTTATTGGGGACTAGCACAGATACGCAGTATTTT.

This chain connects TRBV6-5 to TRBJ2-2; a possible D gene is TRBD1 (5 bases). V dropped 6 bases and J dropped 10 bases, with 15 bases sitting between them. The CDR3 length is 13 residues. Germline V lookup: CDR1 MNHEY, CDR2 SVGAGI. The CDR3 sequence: CASSMGQGPELFF. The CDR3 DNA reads TGTGCCAGCAGCATGGGGCAGGGCCCGGAGCTGTTTTTT.

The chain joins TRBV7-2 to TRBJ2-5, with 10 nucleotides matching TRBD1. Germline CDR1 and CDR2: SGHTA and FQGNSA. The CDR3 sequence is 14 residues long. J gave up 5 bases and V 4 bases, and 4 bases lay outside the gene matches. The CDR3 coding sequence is TGTGCCAGCAGCTGGGGACAGGGGAGGGAGACCCAGTACTTC. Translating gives CASSWGQGRETQYF.

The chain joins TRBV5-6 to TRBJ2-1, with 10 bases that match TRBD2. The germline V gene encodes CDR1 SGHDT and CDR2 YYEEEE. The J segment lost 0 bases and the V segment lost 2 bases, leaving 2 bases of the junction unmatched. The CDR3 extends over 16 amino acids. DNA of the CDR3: TGTGCCAGCAGCTTTTCTAGCGGGAGCTCCTACAATGAGCAGTTCTTC. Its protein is CASSFSSGSSYNEQFF.

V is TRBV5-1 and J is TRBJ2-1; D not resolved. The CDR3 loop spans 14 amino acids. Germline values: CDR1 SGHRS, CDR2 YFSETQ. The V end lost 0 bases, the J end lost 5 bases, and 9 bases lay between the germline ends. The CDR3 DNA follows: TGCGCCAGCAGCTTGGGGTCGGCACACAATGAGCAGTTCTTC. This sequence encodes CASSLGSAHNEQFF.

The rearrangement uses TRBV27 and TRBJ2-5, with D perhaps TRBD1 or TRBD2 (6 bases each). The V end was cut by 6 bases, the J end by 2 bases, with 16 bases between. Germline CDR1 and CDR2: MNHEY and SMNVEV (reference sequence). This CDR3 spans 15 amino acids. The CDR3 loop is CASSRNGGQQETQYF. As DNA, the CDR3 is TGTGCCAGCAGCCGAAATGGGGGGCAGCAAGAGACCCAGTACTTC.

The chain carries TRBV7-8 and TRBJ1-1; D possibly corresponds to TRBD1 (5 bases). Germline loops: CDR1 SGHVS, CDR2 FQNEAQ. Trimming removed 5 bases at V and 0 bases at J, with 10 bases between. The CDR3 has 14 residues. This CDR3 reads CASSRGAMNTEAFF. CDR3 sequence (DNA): TGTGCCAGCAGCCGAGGGGCCATGAACACTGAAGCTTTCTTT.

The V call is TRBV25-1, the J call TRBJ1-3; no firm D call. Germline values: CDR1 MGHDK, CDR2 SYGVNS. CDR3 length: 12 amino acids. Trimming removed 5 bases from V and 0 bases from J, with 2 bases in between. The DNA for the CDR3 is TGTGCCAGCAGTCACTCTGGAAACACCATATATTTT. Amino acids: CASSHSGNTIYF.

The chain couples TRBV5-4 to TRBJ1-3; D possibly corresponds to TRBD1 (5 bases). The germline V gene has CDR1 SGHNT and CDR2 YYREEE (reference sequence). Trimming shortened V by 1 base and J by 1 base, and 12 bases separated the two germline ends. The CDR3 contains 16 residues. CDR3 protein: CASSLRRGTSGNTIYF. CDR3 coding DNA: TGTGCCAGCAGCTTGCGGAGGGGAACTTCTGGAAACACCATATATTTT.

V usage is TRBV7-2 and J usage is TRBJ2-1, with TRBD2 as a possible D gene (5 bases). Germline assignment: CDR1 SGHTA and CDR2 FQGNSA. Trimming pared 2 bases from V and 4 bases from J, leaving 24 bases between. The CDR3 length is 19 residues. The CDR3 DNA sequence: TGTGCCAGCAGCTTAAAGTTCTCGGCTAGCAGGATTCGTTACAATGAGCAGTTCTTC. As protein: CASSLKFSASRIRYNEQFF.

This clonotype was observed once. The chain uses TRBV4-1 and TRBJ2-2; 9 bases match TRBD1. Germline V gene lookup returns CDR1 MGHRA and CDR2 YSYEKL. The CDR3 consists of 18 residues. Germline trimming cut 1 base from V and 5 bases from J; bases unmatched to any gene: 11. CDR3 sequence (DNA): TGCGCCAGCAGCCAAGGCCTGTTCCGGGACAGGGAGACCGGGGAGCTGTTTTTT. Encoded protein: CASSQGLFRDRETGELFF.

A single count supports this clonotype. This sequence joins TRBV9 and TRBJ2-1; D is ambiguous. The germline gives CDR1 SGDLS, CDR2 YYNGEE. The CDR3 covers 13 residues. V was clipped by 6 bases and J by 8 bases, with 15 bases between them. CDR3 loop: CASTAGGRDEQFF. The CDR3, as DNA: TGTGCCAGCACGGCCGGTGGAAGGGATGAGCAGTTCTTC.

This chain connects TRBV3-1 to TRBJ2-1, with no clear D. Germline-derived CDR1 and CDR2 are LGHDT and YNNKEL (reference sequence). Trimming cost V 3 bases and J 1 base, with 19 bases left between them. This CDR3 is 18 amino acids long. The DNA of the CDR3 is TGTGCCAGCAGCCATTCCCGTGGCCTAGTCCTTTCCTACAATGAGCAGTTCTTC. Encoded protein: CASSHSRGLVLSYNEQFF.

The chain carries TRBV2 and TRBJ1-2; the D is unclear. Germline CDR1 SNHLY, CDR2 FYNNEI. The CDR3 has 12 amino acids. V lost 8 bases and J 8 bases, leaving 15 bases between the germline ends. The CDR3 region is CASGDRAGGYTF. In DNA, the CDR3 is TGTGCCAGCGGAGACCGGGCCGGCGGCTACACCTTC.

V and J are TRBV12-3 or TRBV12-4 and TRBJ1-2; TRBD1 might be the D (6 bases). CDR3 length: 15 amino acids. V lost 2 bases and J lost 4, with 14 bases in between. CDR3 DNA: TGTGCCAGCAGTTTACAGGCCCCGACAGGCTATGGCTACACCTTC. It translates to CASSLQAPTGYGYTF.

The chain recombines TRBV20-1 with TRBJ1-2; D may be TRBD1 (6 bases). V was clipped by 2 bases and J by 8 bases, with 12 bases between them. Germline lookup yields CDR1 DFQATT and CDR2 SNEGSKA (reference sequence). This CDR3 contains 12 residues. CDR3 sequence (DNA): TGCAGTGCTAGAAGGGGGGTGCGGGGCTACACCTTC. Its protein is CSARRGVRGYTF.